These 6 T cell receptor beta chains were all obtained from the same sample, sequenced in a study of cytotoxic CD8 clonotypes in ibrutinib-treated CLL. Some clones are missing from TCRdb's copy, which holds only in-frame ones; the method was immunoSEQ multiplex PCR. Of about 35,000 clones listed, 71% are singletons. The sequencing used PBMCs, collected at disease progression, from a patient treated with ibrutinib. These receptors were obtained from a human donor with chronic lymphocytic leukemia.

The count of this clone is one. The rearrangement links TRBV11-3 to TRBJ2-1, with D possibly TRBD2 on 5 matching bases. There are 14 residues in the CDR3. Germline CDR1 and CDR2: SGHNT and YENEEA. V lost 1 base, J lost 8 bases, and 12 bases lay in between. CDR3 amino acids: CASSLGSSSHEQFF. The DNA of the CDR3 is TGTGCCAGCAGCTTAGGTTCTAGCTCCCATGAGCAGTTCTTC. The full variable domain, in which reference TRBV11-3 and TRBJ2-1 provide the parts outside the CDR3, is EAGVVQSPRYKIIEKKQPVAFWCNPISGHNTLYWYLQNLGQGPELLIRYENEEAVDDSQLPKDRFSAERLKGVDSTLKIQPAELGDSAVYLCASSLGSSSHEQFFGPGTRLTVL.

The rearrangement joins TRBV6-1 to TRBJ2-7; D not resolved. V lost 4 bases and J 4 bases, leaving 8 bases between the germline ends. Germline-derived CDR1 and CDR2 are MNHNS and SASEGT. There are 12 residues in the CDR3. The CDR3 loop is CASSVVVYEQYF. The DNA of the CDR3 is TGTGCCAGCAGTGTTGTGGTTTACGAGCAGTACTTC.

This sequence joins TRBV5-1 and TRBJ2-5; TRBD2 matches 13 bases. CDR1 and CDR2 from the germline V gene are SGHRS and YFSETQ. The CDR3 covers 18 residues. V shed 0 bases and J 2 bases; nucleotides not matched to a gene: 7. DNA for the CDR3: TGCGCCAGCAGCTTGGTAGCACTAGCGGGGGGGGTACAAGAGACCCAGTACTTC. Its protein is CASSLVALAGGVQETQYF.

The CDR3, as DNA: TGTGCCACCAGTTTTGGAGGGCCAGCAGGTCAGGCAGATACGCAGTATTTT. Amino acids: CATSFGGPAGQADTQYF. V gene TRBV15 combines with J gene TRBJ2-3, with a possible D match to TRBD2 (6 bases). Germline V gives CDR1 LNHNV, CDR2 YYDKDF (reference sequence). CDR3 size: 17 residues. V lost 6 bases, J lost 4 bases, and 23 bases lay in between.

This clone was seen a few times. The CDR3 here is CASSEVQNQPQHF. The DNA of the CDR3 is TGTGCCAGCAGTGAAGTCCAGAATCAGCCCCAGCATTTT. The chain has TRBV6-1 and TRBJ1-5; no reliable D call. The V end was cut by 1 base, the J end by 4 bases, with 5 bases between. This CDR3 spans 13 amino acids. The germline V gene encodes CDR1 MNHNS and CDR2 SASEGT.

This clone was seen just once. At one boundary the junction diverges from the germline segment, which might be a read error. The gene calls are TRBV6-1 and TRBJ1-4; D is possibly TRBD1 (6 bases). This CDR3 is 12 amino acids long. The germline CDR1 and CDR2 sequences are MNHNS and SASEGT. The CDR3 is CASSDPIGQRGF. The CDR3 nucleotides read TGTGCCAGCAGTGACCCGATTGGTCAGAGGGGGTTT.